These 27 T cell receptor beta chains share one sample of origin, sequenced in a study of T cell responses to AZD1222 COVID-19 vaccine. The protocol was immunoSEQ multiplex PCR, while the TCRdb copy is restricted to in-frame clones and leaves out a portion. Here the sample spans approximately 94,000 clones, about nine tenths being singletons. The sample consisted of peripheral blood, taken on day 0 of AZD1222 vaccination. The receptors shown here come from an adult in good health.

The rearrangement joins TRBV7-9 to TRBJ1-6; D is perhaps TRBD1 (6 bases). This CDR3 has 16 residues. V shed 4 bases and J shed 7 bases, with 17 bases lying between them. CDR1 is SEHNR and CDR2 is FQNEAQ in the germline V gene (reference sequence). CDR3 protein: CASSYSTTGLNSPLHF. CDR3 nucleotide sequence: TGTGCCAGCAGCTATTCAACAACAGGGCTGAATTCACCCCTCCACTTT. The full variable domain, rest sourced from reference TRBV7-9 and TRBJ1-6, is DTGVSQNPRHKITKRGQNVTFRCDPISEHNRLYWYRQTLGQGPEFLTYFQNEAQLEKSRLLSDRFSAERPKGSFSTLEIQRTEQGDSAMYLCASSYSTTGLNSPLHFGNGTRLTVT.

This rearrangement joins TRBV5-4 to TRBJ2-7; 10 nucleotides match TRBD2. Per the germline V gene, CDR1 is SGHNT and CDR2 is YYREEE (reference sequence). CDR3 size: 16 residues. The V segment lost 4 bases and the J segment 0 bases; nucleotides outside the gene matches: 7. CDR3 in DNA: TGTGCCAGCAGCGGACCCGGGACTAGCGTCTCCTACGAGCAGTACTTC. Protein sequence: CASSGPGTSVSYEQYF.

The chain recombines TRBV28 with TRBJ2-7; D is possibly TRBD1 or TRBD2 (5 bases each). The V end lost 5 bases, the J end lost 6 bases, and 14 bases lay between the germline ends. CDR3 length: 13 residues. Germline V gene sequence: CDR1 MDHEN, CDR2 SYDVKM. The CDR3 here is CASSMGREAEQYF. As DNA, the CDR3 is TGTGCCAGCAGTATGGGACGAGAGGCCGAGCAGTACTTC.

A few counts support this clone. The J gene is TRBJ2-1, the V gene TRBV10-1; 13 nucleotides line up with TRBD2. This CDR3 has 15 residues. CDR1 is WNHNN, CDR2 SYGVQD, per germline (reference sequence). Germline trimming cut 6 bases from V and 9 bases from J; bases unmatched to any gene: 8. CDR3 sequence: CASSAGTSGIGEQFF. The CDR3 nucleotides read TGCGCCAGCAGCGCCGGGACTAGCGGGATAGGTGAGCAGTTCTTC.

This CDR3 is CASSQDRGRAPLHF. CDR3 in DNA: TGCGCCAGCAGCCAAGATAGGGGGAGGGCACCCCTCCACTTT. The gene calls are TRBV4-1 and TRBJ1-6; D might be TRBD1 (6 bases). This CDR3 has 14 amino acids. Trimming removed 0 bases at V and 11 bases at J, with 11 bases between. The V gene's germline CDR1 is MGHRA and CDR2 YSYEKL.

The chain carries TRBV7-9 and TRBJ2-4; TRBD1 might be the D (6 bases). Trimming took off 3 bases at V and 2 bases at J, with 14 bases between the two ends. CDR1 and CDR2 from the germline V gene are SEHNR and FQNEAQ (reference sequence). The CDR3 has 16 amino acids. The CDR3 DNA sequence: TGTGCCAGCAGCTTGGCCCAGGGGATCACCAAAAACATTCAGTACTTC. It codes for CASSLAQGITKNIQYF. The variable domain in full, with the rest retrieved from reference TRBV7-9 and TRBJ2-4, is DTGVSQNPRHKITKRGQNVTFRCDPISEHNRLYWYRQTLGQGPEFLTYFQNEAQLEKSRLLSDRFSAERPKGSFSTLEIQRTEQGDSAMYLCASSLAQGITKNIQYFGAGTRLSVL.

This clone was observed a handful of times. The chain is built from TRBV3-1 (or the pseudogene TRBV3-2) and TRBJ2-6; D uncertain. Trimming took off 4 bases at V and 4 bases at J, with 11 bases between the two ends. Germline V gene sequence: CDR1 LGHDT, CDR2 YNNKEL (reference sequence). This CDR3 has 15 amino acids. The CDR3 DNA reads as TGTGCCAGCAGCCGCTTTCCTCCCGGGGCCAACGTCCTGACTTTC. Its protein product is CASSRFPPGANVLTF.

The rearrangement uses TRBV6-1 and TRBJ2-7; D is ambiguous. CDR1 and CDR2 from the germline V gene are MNHNS and SASEGT. The ends were cut back, 2 bases at V and 1 base at J, with 0 bases in the middle. The CDR3 has 11 amino acids. This CDR3 reads CASSESYEQYF. The CDR3 DNA is TGTGCCAGCAGTGAATCCTACGAGCAGTACTTC.

This clone came up once. CDR3 in amino acids: CASSSTGGLQPQHF. CDR3 nucleotide sequence: TGTGCCAGCAGTTCGACAGGGGGCCTTCAGCCCCAGCATTTT. The rearrangement joins TRBV6-6 to TRBJ1-5, with 10 positions matching TRBD1. Per the germline V gene, CDR1 is MNHNY and CDR2 is SVGAGI (reference sequence). After removal of 4 bases from V and 6 bases from J, the junction contained 3 bases not matched to a gene. This CDR3 has 14 amino acids.

This chain links TRBV18 with TRBJ2-5; 9 nucleotides match TRBD1. CDR1 is KGHSH, CDR2 LQKENI, per germline. Unmatched junction bases numbered 7, after V lost 3 bases and J lost 5 bases. This CDR3 is 15 amino acids long. Here the CDR3 DNA reads TGTGCCAGCTCACCCGGGACAGGGAGGCGGGAGACCCAGTACTTC. It yields the protein CASSPGTGRRETQYF.

The chain uses TRBV5-1 and TRBJ2-5, with 8 bases fitting TRBD1. V was clipped by 2 bases and J by 4 bases; unmatched bases: 10. CDR3 length: 16 residues. The V gene's germline CDR1 is SGHRS and CDR2 YFSETQ. The CDR3 region has the DNA TGCGCCAGCAGCTTACTCCGGGACAGGAATAGAGAGACCCAGTACTTC. Encoded protein: CASSLLRDRNRETQYF. Complete variable domain (other parts from reference TRBV5-1 and TRBJ2-5): KAGVTQTPRYLIKTRGQQVTLSCSPISGHRSVSWYQQTPGQGLQFLFEYFSETQRNKGNFPGRFSGRQFSNSRSEMNVSTLELGDSALYLCASSLLRDRNRETQYFGPGTRLLVL.

The chain recombines TRBV5-1 with TRBJ2-1, with D uncertain. The germline CDR1 and CDR2 sequences are SGHRS and YFSETQ. CDR3 length equals 11 residues. The ends were cut back, 2 bases at V and 6 bases at J, with 3 bases in the middle. CDR3 amino acids: CASSFSNEQFF. CDR3 nucleotide sequence: TGCGCCAGCAGCTTCTCCAATGAGCAGTTCTTC.

The sample holds a few counts of this clone. The rearrangement joins TRBV7-2 to TRBJ2-1, with TRBD2 identical over 9 bases. Germline assignment: CDR1 SGHTA and CDR2 FQGNSA. CDR3 length equals 15 residues. Trimming at V came to 1 base and at J to 6 bases, leaving 4 bases not matched to a gene. The CDR3 DNA sequence: TGTGCCAGCAGCTTAGAGACACTAGCGGGCAATGAGCAGTTCTTC. It translates to CASSLETLAGNEQFF.

The V call is TRBV7-9, the J call TRBJ1-4; D is uncertain. Germline CDR1 reads SEHNR; CDR2 reads FQNEAQ (reference sequence). The CDR3 has 14 amino acids. Trimming removed 1 base from V and 4 bases from J, with 7 bases in between. CDR3 protein: CASSLGQLNEKLFF. CDR3 coding DNA: TGTGCCAGCAGCTTAGGGCAGCTTAATGAAAAACTGTTTTTT.

The rearrangement joins TRBV29-1 to TRBJ1-6; TRBD1 aligns across 7 bases. This CDR3 is 13 amino acids long. Trimming cost V 4 bases and J 8 bases; bases outside gene matches: 5. Per germline, CDR1 SQVTM and CDR2 ANQGSEA. The CDR3 DNA sequence: TGCAGCGTTGGACAGGGAGAAGATTCACCCCTCCACTTT. This gives the protein CSVGQGEDSPLHF.

V is TRBV7-3 and J is TRBJ2-1; TRBD2 aligns across 15 bases. This CDR3 contains 15 residues. CDR1 is SGHTA and CDR2 is FQGTGA in the germline V gene. V shed 1 base, J shed 10 bases, and the junction held 2 bases outside the gene matches. The CDR3 protein is CASSLSGLAGGEQFF. For the CDR3, the DNA is TGTGCCAGCAGCTTAAGCGGACTAGCGGGAGGGGAGCAGTTCTTC.

The rearrangement joins TRBV11-3 to TRBJ1-6; D not resolved. V was pared by 3 bases and J by 7 bases, with 4 bases between. The CDR3 has 12 residues. Germline CDR1 SGHNT, CDR2 YENEEA. The CDR3 DNA reads as TGTGCCAGCAGCTTTGGCAATTCACCCCTCCACTTT. Its translation is CASSFGNSPLHF.

The chain carries TRBV5-1 and TRBJ2-1, with TRBD2 as a possible D gene (7 bases). V lost 0 bases and J 8 bases, leaving 12 bases between the germline ends. The CDR3 contains 14 residues. Germline-derived CDR1 and CDR2 are SGHRS and YFSETQ. The CDR3 DNA sequence: TGCGCCAGCAGCTTGGAATCGGGGGGCGATGAGCAGTTCTTC. Residues: CASSLESGGDEQFF. The variable domain in full, completed from reference TRBV5-1 and TRBJ2-1, reads KAGVTQTPRYLIKTRGQQVTLSCSPISGHRSVSWYQQTPGQGLQFLFEYFSETQRNKGNFPGRFSGRQFSNSRSEMNVSTLELGDSALYLCASSLESGGDEQFFGPGTRLTVL.

The chain combines TRBV7-8 with TRBJ1-5, with a weak D call TRBD1 (5 bases). V shed 3 bases and J shed 7 bases, with 10 bases lying between them. The germline V gene encodes CDR1 SGHVS and CDR2 FQNEAQ. The CDR3 extends over 13 amino acids. CDR3 loop: CASSFGGWQPQHF. CDR3 nucleotide sequence: TGTGCCAGCAGCTTCGGGGGATGGCAGCCCCAGCATTTT.

The J gene is TRBJ1-2, the V gene TRBV5-4; D is possibly TRBD1 (6 bases). V lost 4 bases and J 3 bases, leaving 13 bases between the germline ends. Germline V gene data show CDR1 as SGHNT and CDR2 as YYREEE (reference sequence). The CDR3 has 14 residues. CDR3 coding DNA: TGTGCCAGCAGCCACGGACAGCGCGACTATGGCTACACCTTC. Encoded protein: CASSHGQRDYGYTF.

The chain has TRBV13 and TRBJ2-7; TRBD1 agrees at 7 bases. The CDR3 covers 13 residues. Trimming at V came to 3 bases and at J to 2 bases, leaving 1 base not matched to a gene. Germline lookup yields CDR1 PRHDT and CDR2 FYEKMQ (reference sequence). The CDR3 nucleotides are TGTGCCAGCAGCTTCCAGGGGGCCTACGAGCAGTACTTC. Its protein is CASSFQGAYEQYF.

The chain has TRBV29-1 and TRBJ2-1, with TRBD2 identical over 9 bases. There are 15 residues in the CDR3. J gave up 7 bases and V 4 bases, and 11 bases lay outside the gene matches. Germline lookup yields CDR1 SQVTM and CDR2 ANQGSEA. This chain's CDR3 is CSVVSLAGYRNEQFF. Here the CDR3 DNA reads TGCAGCGTTGTGTCTCTAGCGGGATACCGGAATGAGCAGTTCTTC.

The chain carries TRBV29-1 and TRBJ1-4, with D unclear. Germline V gene lookup returns CDR1 SQVTM and CDR2 ANQGSEA. The V gene lost 5 bases and the J gene lost 8 bases, with 15 bases spanning the gap. The CDR3 has 13 residues. CDR3 protein: CSVQADLGEKLFF. The CDR3 coding sequence is TGCAGCGTTCAGGCAGACTTAGGGGAAAAACTGTTTTTT.

This sequence joins TRBV28 and TRBJ1-2; D is unclear. Germline lookup yields CDR1 MDHEN and CDR2 SYDVKM. Trimming cost V 5 bases and J 4 bases, with 29 bases left between them. The CDR3 extends over 19 amino acids. CDR3 protein: CASSPPNLKGGPGSYGYTF. The CDR3 DNA reads as TGTGCCAGCAGTCCCCCTAATCTCAAGGGAGGGCCCGGGAGCTATGGCTACACCTTC.

The chain recombines TRBV7-3 with TRBJ2-1; D remains ambiguous. Germline CDR1 reads SGHTA; CDR2 reads FQGTGA. This CDR3 is built from 15 residues. V lost 5 bases and J lost 4, with 15 bases in between. The DNA for the CDR3 is TGTGCCAGCAGCCACCGGAGAAGTGGTTACAATGAGCAGTTCTTC. Translating it yields CASSHRRSGYNEQFF.

The chain links TRBV28 to TRBJ2-1, with TRBD2 matching 7 bases. Germline lookup yields CDR1 MDHEN and CDR2 SYDVKM. This CDR3 region has 15 residues. The V and J ends lost 5 bases and 3 bases, in that order; junction bases with no gene match: 7. CDR3 amino acids: CASSTSGTHYNEQFF. The DNA for the CDR3 is TGTGCCAGCAGTACAAGCGGGACTCACTACAATGAGCAGTTCTTC.

The chain is built from TRBV18 and TRBJ2-7; weak D call: TRBD1 (6 bases). The CDR3 consists of 15 residues. With 4 bases removed from V and 1 base from J, the gap between germline ends came to 14 bases. Germline CDR1 and CDR2: KGHSH and LQKENI. The CDR3 protein is CASSLEQDSSYEQYF. As DNA, the CDR3 is TGTGCCAGCTCACTCGAACAGGACAGTTCCTACGAGCAGTACTTC.